This TCR beta chain was profiled in a study of T cells in Graves' hyperthyroidism and ophthalmopathy. Across the study: Peripheral blood was collected at initial diagnosis, before any treatment.

Whole-study findings and limits: Appearing also in blood were most of the thyroid clonotypes expanded above 0.001. Separation of ophthalmopathy from stable hyperthyroidism was achieved by a 13 V-J model.

This CDR3 is 17 amino acids long. V lost 0 bases to trimming and J lost 4 bases, with 16 bases between them. Germline V gives CDR1 SGHAT, CDR2 FQNNGV. Amplification of TCR beta CDR3 regions used RNA as the template. In the first-round RT-PCR of the TCR CDR3, the HTBI primer set was used. Via MiXCR, TCRdb re-called the multiplex PCR reads, giving one row per CDR3 protein. This repertoire shows about 410,000 distinct CDR3 sequences, about 15% found once; its top ten account for roughly a fifth. Many counts were recorded for this clonotype. The antigen remains unidentified. The sequence derives from a woman under 40 with Graves' ophthalmopathy. The sample comprised blood. This chain uses TRBV11-2 with TRBJ2-1; D gene unclear. CDR3 residues: CASSLEGGALIYNEQFF. In DNA, the CDR3 is TGTGCCAGCAGCTTAGAAGGCGGCGCCCTGATATACAATGAGCAGTTCTTC.